A selection of T cell receptor beta chains follows, all from one sample in a study of T cells in Graves' hyperthyroidism and ophthalmopathy. From the multiplex PCR reads, TCRdb called clonotypes with MiXCR, one entry per CDR3 protein. Altogether around 340,000 distinct CDR3 sequences are present, roughly 13% being singletons, with the ten largest covering around 25%. Sequencing input: blood. The receptor source for this set is a woman between 25 and 40 years old with Graves' hyperthyroidism. Each CDR3 is given with its conserved first and last residue. The D gene is left open where the match is weak. Not all rows give a size; the values are once, few, many and, for expanded clones, a class.

V gene,J gene,clone size,D gene,CDR3 DNA,CDR3 protein
TRBV7-2,TRBJ2-2,NA,NA,TGTGCCAGCAGCTTAGAGTATGGGAACACCGGGGAGCTGTTTTTT,CASSLEYGNTGELFF
TRBV18,TRBJ2-7,many,NA,TGTGCCAGCTCACCAGCCGTAATTTCCCACGAGCAGTACTTC,CASSPAVISHEQYF
TRBV28,TRBJ1-1,NA,NA,TGTGCCAGCAGTTTATTAACGGAGAACACTGAAGCTTTCTTT,CASSLLTENTEAFF
TRBV30,TRBJ1-5,NA,TRBD1,TGTGCCTGGTCCACCGGGACAGGGGATCAGCCCCAGCATTTT,CAWSTGTGDQPQHF
TRBV27,TRBJ2-4,few,TRBD2,TGTGCCAGCAGTTTACGGGAGGGGAGAGGGGGGAAGCAAAACATTCAGTACTTC,CASSLREGRGGKQNIQYF
TRBV7-2,TRBJ2-1,many,TRBD2,TGTGCCAGCAGCTTAGCGGCCAGCGGGATCCAAAATGAGCAGTTCTTC,CASSLAASGIQNEQFF
TRBV9,TRBJ1-6,few,TRBD1,TGTGCCAGCAGCCCGCCGGGACAGGGGATGTCACCCCTCCACTTT,CASSPPGQGMSPLHF
TRBV7-2,TRBJ1-2,many,TRBD1,TGTGCCAGCAGAGGGGACAGTAACTATGGCTACACCTTC,CASRGDSNYGYTF
TRBV28,TRBJ1-1,many,TRBD1,TGTGCCAGCAGTTACCCACAGGGGGCTACTGAAGCTTTCTTT,CASSYPQGATEAFF
TRBV3-1,TRBJ1-4,NA,TRBD1,TGTGCCAGCAGCATAGGACAGGGAGATGAAAAACTGTTTTTT,CASSIGQGDEKLFF
TRBV6-2/TRBV6-3,TRBJ2-7,few,TRBD2,TGTGCCAGCAGCACGAGCGGGAGTCGTTCCTACGAGCAGTACTTC,CASSTSGSRSYEQYF
TRBV6-1,TRBJ1-1,few,NA,TGTGCCAGCAGTGACGCCAGCGCCAGGGTGCTGAAGACTGAAGCTTTCTTT,CASSDASARVLKTEAFF
TRBV7-9,TRBJ2-4,many,NA,TGTGCCAGCAGTTTGTCCAGGGCCAAAAACATTCAGTACTTC,CASSLSRAKNIQYF
TRBV2,TRBJ2-7,few,NA,TGTGCCAGCCGACGAAACAACGGGGATTCCGAGCAGTACTTC,CASRRNNGDSEQYF
TRBV20-1,TRBJ2-1,NA,TRBD1,TGCAGTGCTAGAGCTTGGGGACAGGGCGGCCCGAGCCCCGTTAATGAGCAGTTCTTC,CSARAWGQGGPSPVNEQFF
TRBV20-1,TRBJ2-1,NA,TRBD1,TGCAGTGCGGCCGGGACAGGGGAGGTCAATGAGCAGTTCTTC,CSAAGTGEVNEQFF
TRBV19,TRBJ2-7,NA,NA,TGTGCCAGTAGCACTACTAGCAGAGGCTACGAGCAGTACTTC,CASSTTSRGYEQYF
TRBV6-2/TRBV6-3,TRBJ1-1,NA,TRBD1,TGTGCCAGCAGTCCACGAGGGGGCTATGGTGAAGCTTTCTTT,CASSPRGGYGEAFF
TRBV20-1,TRBJ2-7,many,TRBD2,TGCAGTGCTAGAGGAATAGCGGGAGACCCCTACGAGCAGTACTTC,CSARGIAGDPYEQYF
TRBV7-2,TRBJ1-1,many,NA,TGTGCCAGCAGCTTAGTGACAAGTGAAGCTTTCTTT,CASSLVTSEAFF
TRBV29-1,TRBJ2-1,NA,NA,TGCAGCGCAGCCCACAATGAGCAGTTCTTC,CSAAHNEQFF
TRBV7-9,TRBJ2-2,NA,NA,TGTGCCAGCAGCATACAGAGCACCGGGGAGCTGTTTTTT,CASSIQSTGELFF
TRBV5-1,TRBJ2-7,many,TRBD1,TGCGCCAGCAGCTTGCCAGGGGGTAACGACGAGCAGTACTTC,CASSLPGGNDEQYF
TRBV24-1,TRBJ2-1,many,TRBD2,TGTGCCACGGGGACTAGCGGCTACAATGAGCAGTTCTTC,CATGTSGYNEQFF
TRBV3-1,TRBJ2-4,NA,NA,TGTGCCAGCAGCCGGAGTGGGGCCAAAAACATTCAGTACTTC,CASSRSGAKNIQYF
TRBV29-1,TRBJ1-3,NA,NA,TGCAGCGTTGAGCAGGCTGGAAACACCATATATTTT,CSVEQAGNTIYF
TRBV12-3/TRBV12-4,TRBJ2-7,many,TRBD2,TGTGCCAGCAGTCGTCGGGGTGAGATAGCGGGAGGGTCCTACGAGCAGTACTTC,CASSRRGEIAGGSYEQYF
TRBV6-1,TRBJ2-5,many,NA,TGTGCCAGCAGTGTATTAAAGACCCAGTACTTC,CASSVLKTQYF
TRBV19,TRBJ2-3,few,TRBD2,TGTGCCAGTAAGCCCGGGACTAGCGGGGCGGATACGCAGTATTTT,CASKPGTSGADTQYF
TRBV12-3/TRBV12-4,TRBJ1-6,NA,NA,TGTGCCAGCAGTTTATATTTGAGAGGAAATTCACCCCTCCACTTT,CASSLYLRGNSPLHF
TRBV3-1,TRBJ1-5,many,NA,TGTGCCAGCAGCCCGCGGGACGGATATCAGCCCCAGCATTTT,CASSPRDGYQPQHF
TRBV28,TRBJ1-4,many,TRBD1,TGTGCCAGCGCCCCAGGGGGCGCTGGGGGTGAAAAACTGTTTTTT,CASAPGGAGGEKLFF
TRBV7-9,TRBJ2-2,NA,NA,TGTGCCAGCACTCTAGTCGCCGGGGAGCTGTTTTTT,CASTLVAGELFF
TRBV28,TRBJ2-1,many,TRBD1,TGTGCCAGCAGCTGGACAGGGGCAAATGAGCAGTTCTTC,CASSWTGANEQFF
TRBV28,TRBJ1-1,many,NA,TGTGCCAGCAGTTCACTAAGGGTAGCCACTGAAGCTTTCTTT,CASSSLRVATEAFF
TRBV6-1,TRBJ2-7,many,NA,TGTGCCAGCAGTGTACAGGGAACCTCCTACGAGCAGTACTTC,CASSVQGTSYEQYF
TRBV14,TRBJ2-1,few,TRBD1,TGTGCCAGCAGCCAAGTTGGGGGACAGGGGAGCGATGAGCAGTTCTTC,CASSQVGGQGSDEQFF
TRBV12-3/TRBV12-4,TRBJ1-4,many,NA,TGTGCCAGCAGTCCCCCGCCGGGCGAGATTGGTGAAAAACTGTTTTTT,CASSPPPGEIGEKLFF
TRBV6-1,TRBJ2-3,few,NA,TGTGCCATCACGGGAGCTGGTCAGGATACGCAGTATTTT,CAITGAGQDTQYF
TRBV19,TRBJ2-5,NA,TRBD2,TGTGCCAGTAGCACGACTAGCGGAAAGACCCAGTACTTC,CASSTTSGKTQYF
TRBV7-3,TRBJ2-3,NA,TRBD2,TGTGCCAGCAGCTTATTGACTAGCGGTGGAGGGCCAGATACGCAGTATTTT,CASSLLTSGGGPDTQYF
TRBV19,TRBJ2-2,NA,TRBD1,TGTGCCAGAAAAAACCGGGACAGGGGGCGCGACACCGGGGAGCTGTTTTTT,CARKNRDRGRDTGELFF
TRBV2,TRBJ2-2,NA,TRBD1,TGTGCCAGCAGCCTACTAGGGACAGGGGGAACCGGGGAGCTGTTTTTT,CASSLLGTGGTGELFF
TRBV4-1,TRBJ1-5,NA,NA,TGCGCCAGCAGCCAAGATGACGGGGCCACGGGGATCCCCCAGCATTTT,CASSQDDGATGIPQHF
TRBV5-8,TRBJ1-1,many,NA,TGTGCCAGCAAAGGGGACACTGAAGCTTTCTTT,CASKGDTEAFF
TRBV28,TRBJ1-1,many,TRBD1,TGTGCCAGCAGTCCAGGGGGGGGGAGGCCAAATATGAACACTGAAGCTTTCTTT,CASSPGGGRPNMNTEAFF
TRBV12-3/TRBV12-4,TRBJ1-5,many,NA,TGTGCCAGCAGTTTTGGGGGGGTGGGCAATCAGCCCCAGCATTTT,CASSFGGVGNQPQHF
TRBV28,TRBJ2-2,many,NA,TGTGCCAGCAGTACCTCGACAAACGTACCCGGGGAGCTGTTTTTT,CASSTSTNVPGELFF
TRBV28,TRBJ1-4,few,NA,TGTGCCAGCAGTTTGGACACCCTTGGAGAAAAACTGTTTTTT,CASSLDTLGEKLFF
TRBV20-1,TRBJ2-7,many,TRBD2,TGCAGTGCTAGACTTCGGAACCTACGACTAGCGGGAGACGCCTACGAGCAGTACTTC,CSARLRNLRLAGDAYEQYF
TRBV20-1,TRBJ2-1,few,NA,TGCAGTGCCCCGGTTGGGTCGCAGTTCTTC,CSAPVGSQFF
TRBV14,TRBJ1-1,NA,NA,TGTGCCAGCAGCCAACTCGGGGGGCCTGAAGCTTTCTTT,CASSQLGGPEAFF
TRBV27,TRBJ2-3,NA,TRBD2,TGTGCCAGCAGAGGGGGTGGCGCGGGAGGGTATCACACAGATACGCAGTATTTT,CASRGGGAGGYHTDTQYF
TRBV6-1,TRBJ2-3,many,NA,TGTGCCAGCAGTGACAACCCCAAGTCCCTGGGGCAGTATTTT,CASSDNPKSLGQYF